This T cell receptor (beta chain) stems from a study of T cell repertoires in cytomegalovirus infection. Study as a whole: Public TCR beta signatures were indicative of both CMV infection and a matching HLA type. The study's findings and limits: HLA-C-restricted CMV-specific TCR beta clonotypes prevailed in the ex vivo response. Identification of carriers of CMV plus the relevant HLA was achieved through cumulative public TCR beta family frequency.

TCRdb processed the reads anew with MiXCR; each CDR3 protein has one entry. The sample has 300,000 to 400,000 distinct CDR3 sequences, 15% to 20% seen once; the top ten hold approximately 10%. This clonotype was recorded a few times. Its antigen remains unknown. CDR1 and CDR2 from the germline V gene are DFQATT and SNEGSKA (reference sequence). The CDR3 extends over 15 amino acids. V lost 1 base to trimming and J lost 4 bases, with 17 bases between them. Sequencing input: PBMCs. The J gene is TRBJ2-7, the V gene TRBV20-1; D unresolved. The TCR comes from a human donor in good health (CMV status not recorded). Some clones in this sample may be carry-over from other donors' samples. This CDR3 is CSARVRDTPRYEQYF. The CDR3 region has the DNA TGCAGTGCTAGAGTACGAGACACGCCGCGGTACGAGCAGTACTTC.